This TCR beta chain was captured in a study of radiotherapy plus CTLA-4 blockade in lung cancer. General study points: Blood TCR clones of tumor origin expanded after radiotherapy plus ipilimumab. Interferon-beta, together with early blood T cell clone dynamics, reportedly best predicted response.

Only in-frame clones appear in the TCRdb table, and some are missing; sequencing was by immunoSEQ multiplex PCR. The table has around 100,000 clones, 81% seen once; the top ten hold 3.3%. CTLA-4 blockade using ipilimumab, together with focal radiation, was received by patients with chemo-refractory metastatic non-small-cell lung cancer. This clone is a singleton in its sample. The antigen is unknown. Sequenced here: peripheral blood, sampled from a patient treated with radiotherapy plus ipilimumab. This receptor was obtained from a human donor with non-small cell lung cancer that progressed on radiotherapy plus ipilimumab. Some clones in this sample may be carry-over from other donors' samples.

The CDR3 spells CAISDISYEQYF. In DNA form, the CDR3 reads TGTGCCATCAGTGATATCTCCTACGAGCAGTACTTC. The V and J genes are TRBV10-3 and TRBJ2-7; no clear D gene. The V gene's germline CDR1 is ENHRY and CDR2 SYGVKD. Trimming removed 3 bases at V and 0 bases at J, with 3 bases between. This CDR3 contains 12 residues.